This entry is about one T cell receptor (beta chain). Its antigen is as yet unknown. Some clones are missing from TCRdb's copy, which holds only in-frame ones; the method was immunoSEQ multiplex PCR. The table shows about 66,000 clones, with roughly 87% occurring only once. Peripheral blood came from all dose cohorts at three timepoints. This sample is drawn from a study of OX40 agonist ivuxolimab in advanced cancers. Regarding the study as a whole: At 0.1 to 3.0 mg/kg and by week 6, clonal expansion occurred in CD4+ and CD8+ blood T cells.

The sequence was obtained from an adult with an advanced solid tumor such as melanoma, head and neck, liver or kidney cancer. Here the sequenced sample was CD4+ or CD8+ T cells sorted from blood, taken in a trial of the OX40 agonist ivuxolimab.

The CDR3 region has the DNA TGTGCCAGCAGCCCTAGCTCTGGAAACACCATATATTTT. Protein product: CASSPSSGNTIYF. This chain links TRBV9 with TRBJ1-3; the D is unclear. Trimming pared 4 bases from V and 0 bases from J, leaving 5 bases between. Germline V gene sequence: CDR1 SGDLS, CDR2 YYNGEE. The CDR3 spans 13 residues.